Listed below are T cell receptor beta chains from one sample, sequenced in a study of type 1 regulatory T cells. These receptors have no known antigen. MiXCR, applied by TCRdb to the reads, yields one record per CDR3 protein. The data contain around 69,000 distinct CDR3 sequences, about three fifths of them seen just once; the ten biggest clones take up 7.6%. Sequencing used cultured T cells, either the whole culture or a sorted T cell fraction (not recorded which). The receptors derive from a human donor in good health. Each CDR3 is given with its conserved first and last residue. A D gene is named only where the DNA matches it firmly. Not all rows give a size; the values are once, few, many and, for expanded clones, a class.

>TRBD2|.|TRBV29-1|TRBJ2-5
CSVGTSGTQETQYF
TGCAGCGTGGGGACTAGCGGGACGCAAGAGACCCAGTACTTC
>.|.|TRBV5-1|TRBJ2-6
CASSLGGLGANVLTF
TGCGCCAGCAGCTTAGGAGGTCTCGGGGCCAACGTCCTGACTTTC
>.|.|TRBV4-1|TRBJ2-1
CASSRQRGEISYNEQFF
TGCGCCAGCAGCCGCCAAAGGGGGGAGATCTCCTACAATGAGCAGTTCTTC
>.|once|TRBV5-1|TRBJ1-2
CASKRDPTDDYGYTF
TGCGCCAGCAAACGGGACCCTACTGATGACTATGGCTACACCTTC
>TRBD1|.|TRBV24-1|TRBJ2-2
CATSDLPGDRGGAGELFF
TGTGCCACCAGTGATTTGCCAGGAGACAGGGGGGGAGCCGGGGAGCTGTTTTTT
>.|few|TRBV6-6|TRBJ2-3
CASSYPGFRDSDTQYF
TGTGCCAGCAGTTACCCGGGTTTTCGGGACTCAGATACGCAGTATTTT
>TRBD1|once|TRBV6-5|TRBJ1-6
CASSYRDSYNSPLHF
TGTGCCAGCAGTTACCGGGACAGCTATAATTCACCCCTCCACTTT
>TRBD1|.|TRBV20-1|TRBJ2-3
CSAPGGPGDTQYF
TGCAGTGCACCAGGGGGACCAGGGGATACGCAGTATTTT
>.|.|TRBV7-2|TRBJ2-2
CASSLAPHPGGELFF
TGTGCCAGCAGCTTAGCCCCCCACCCGGGCGGGGAGCTGTTTTTT
>TRBD1|few|TRBV28|TRBJ1-5
CASSPGQGGQPQHF
TGTGCCAGCAGTCCGGGACAGGGCGGACAGCCCCAGCATTTT
>.|.|TRBV12-3/TRBV12-4|TRBJ2-5
CASNLDQYSEKETQYF
TGTGCCAGCAATTTAGACCAGTATTCAGAGAAAGAGACCCAGTACTTC
>.|.|TRBV20-1|TRBJ2-4
CSAATSSENIQYF
TGCAGTGCCGCGACATCATCGGAAAACATTCAGTACTTC
>.|few|TRBV7-5|TRBJ2-1
CISVSEASPGSMGEQFF
.
>.|.|TRBV7-9|TRBJ2-1
CASSPRQLHLVSEQFF
TGTGCCAGCAGCCCGCGACAGCTCCATCTAGTAAGTGAGCAGTTCTTC
>TRBD2|.|TRBV7-2|TRBJ2-3
CASSPRAGVDTQYF
TGTGCCAGCAGCCCCAGGGCGGGAGTCGATACGCAGTATTTT
>.|.|TRBV4-2|TRBJ1-6
CASSALSEGPRSPLHF
TGTGCCAGCAGCGCTCTGAGCGAGGGGCCAAGATCACCCCTCCACTTT
>.|.|TRBV27|TRBJ2-5
CASSSLRGYLEETQYF
TGTGCCAGCAGTTCCTTAAGGGGATACCTTGAAGAGACCCAGTACTTC
>TRBD1|few|TRBV3-1|TRBJ2-4
CASAQGAENIQYF
TGTGCCAGCGCGCAGGGGGCGGAAAACATTCAGTACTTC
>.|.|TRBV5-6|TRBJ1-1
CASSLAGPMNTEAFF
TGTGCCAGCAGCTTGGCCGGTCCCATGAACACTGAAGCTTTCTTT
>.|few|TRBV3-1|TRBJ1-2
CASSQQGSNYGYTF
TGTGCCAGCAGTCAGCAGGGTTCTAACTATGGCTACACCTTC
>.|.|TRBV27|TRBJ2-7
CASSYGGYYEQYF
TGTGCCAGCAGTTATGGGGGGTACTACGAGCAGTACTTC
>TRBD2|.|TRBV7-6|TRBJ2-1
CASSLLSGRAMNEQFF
TGTGCCAGCAGCTTATTAAGCGGGAGGGCGATGAATGAGCAGTTCTTC
>TRBD1|.|TRBV7-9|TRBJ2-3
CASSEWDRADTQYF
TGTGCCAGCAGCGAGTGGGACAGGGCAGATACGCAGTATTTT
>TRBD2|.|TRBV5-1|TRBJ2-2
CASRFLGGRAFWNTGELFF
TGCGCCAGCAGGTTCCTAGGCGGGAGGGCCTTTTGGAACACCGGGGAGCTGTTTTTT
>TRBD2|.|TRBV5-1|TRBJ2-3
CASSLEGGRIDTQYF
TGCGCCAGCAGCTTGGAAGGCGGGAGAATAGATACGCAGTATTTT
>.|.|TRBV3-1|TRBJ1-2
CASSHWEGLDGNYGYTF
TGTGCCAGCAGCCACTGGGAGGGCCTGGACGGCAACTATGGCTACACCTTC
>.|.|TRBV24-1|TRBJ2-1
CATSDARINEQFF
TGTGCCACCAGTGACGCAAGAATCAATGAGCAGTTCTTC
>.|.|TRBV18|TRBJ1-5
CASSPGGNQPQHF
TGTGCCAGCTCACCAGGGGGCAATCAGCCCCAGCATTTT
>TRBD2|few|TRBV20-1|TRBJ2-7
CSARDNGLAGAPYEQYF
TGCAGTGCTAGAGATAACGGACTAGCGGGAGCCCCCTACGAGCAGTACTTC
>TRBD2|.|TRBV14|TRBJ2-2
CASSHRLARLTGELFF
TGTGCCAGCAGCCACCGACTAGCGCGGTTGACCGGGGAGCTGTTTTTT
>TRBD1|few|TRBV12-3/TRBV12-4|TRBJ1-1
CASSFDRVGTEAFF
TGTGCCAGCAGTTTTGACAGGGTGGGCACTGAAGCTTTCTTT